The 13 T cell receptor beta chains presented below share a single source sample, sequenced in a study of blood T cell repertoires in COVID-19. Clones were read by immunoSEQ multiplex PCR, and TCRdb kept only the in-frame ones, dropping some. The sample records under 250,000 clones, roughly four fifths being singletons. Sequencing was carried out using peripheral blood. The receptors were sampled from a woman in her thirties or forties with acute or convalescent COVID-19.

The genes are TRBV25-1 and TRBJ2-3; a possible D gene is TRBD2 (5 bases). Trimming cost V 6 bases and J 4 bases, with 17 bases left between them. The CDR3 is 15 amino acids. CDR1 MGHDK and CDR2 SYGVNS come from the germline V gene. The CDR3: CASSPLGEGSDTQYF. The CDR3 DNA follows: TGTGCCAGCAGCCCCCTTGGTGAGGGTTCAGATACGCAGTATTTT.

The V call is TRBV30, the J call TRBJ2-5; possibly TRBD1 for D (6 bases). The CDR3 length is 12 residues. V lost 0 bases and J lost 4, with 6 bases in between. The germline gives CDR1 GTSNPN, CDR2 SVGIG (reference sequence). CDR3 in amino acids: CAWSVGGETQYF. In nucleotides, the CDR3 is TGTGCCTGGAGTGTAGGGGGAGAGACCCAGTACTTC.

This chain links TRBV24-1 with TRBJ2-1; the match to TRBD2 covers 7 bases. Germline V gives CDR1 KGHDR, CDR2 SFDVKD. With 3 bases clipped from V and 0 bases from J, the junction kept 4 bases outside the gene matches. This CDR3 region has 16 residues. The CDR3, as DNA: TGTGCCACCAGTGATAATGGCGGGAGCTCCTACAATGAGCAGTTCTTC. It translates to CATSDNGGSSYNEQFF.

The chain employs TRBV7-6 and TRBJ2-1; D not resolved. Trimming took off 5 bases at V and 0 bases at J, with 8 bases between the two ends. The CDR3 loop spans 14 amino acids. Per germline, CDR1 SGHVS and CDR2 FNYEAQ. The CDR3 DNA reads TGTGCCAGCAGCCTTTCCGGCTCCTACAATGAGCAGTTCTTC. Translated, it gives CASSLSGSYNEQFF.

CDR3 in amino acids: CASSLLGPRETTGGQYF. In nucleotides, the CDR3 is TGCGCCAGCAGCTTGCTGGGTCCCCGGGAGACAACCGGGGGGCAGTATTTT. The chain employs TRBV5-1 and TRBJ2-3; a weak D match, TRBD2 (6 bases). The length of the CDR3 is 17 residues. V was trimmed by 1 base and J by 11 bases, leaving 26 bases between them. Germline CDR1 reads SGHRS; CDR2 reads YFSETQ. The full variable domain, completed using reference TRBV5-1 and TRBJ2-3, is KAGVTQTPRYLIKTRGQQVTLSCSPISGHRSVSWYQQTPGQGLQFLFEYFSETQRNKGNFPGRFSGRQFSNSRSEMNVSTLELGDSALYLCASSLLGPRETTGGQYFGPGTRLTVL.

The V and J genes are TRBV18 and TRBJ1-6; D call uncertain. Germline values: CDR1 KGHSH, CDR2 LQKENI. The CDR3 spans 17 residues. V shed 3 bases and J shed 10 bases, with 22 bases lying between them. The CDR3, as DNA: TGTGCCAGCTCACCCACCCCGGGAAGGACCCTAAAATCACCCCTCCACTTT. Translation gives CASSPTPGRTLKSPLHF.

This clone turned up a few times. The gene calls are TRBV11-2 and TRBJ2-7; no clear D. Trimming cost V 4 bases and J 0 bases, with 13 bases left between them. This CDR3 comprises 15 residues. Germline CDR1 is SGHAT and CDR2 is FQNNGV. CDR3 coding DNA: TGTGCCAGCAGCTCACTTCCACAGAGCTCCTACGAGCAGTACTTC. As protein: CASSSLPQSSYEQYF.

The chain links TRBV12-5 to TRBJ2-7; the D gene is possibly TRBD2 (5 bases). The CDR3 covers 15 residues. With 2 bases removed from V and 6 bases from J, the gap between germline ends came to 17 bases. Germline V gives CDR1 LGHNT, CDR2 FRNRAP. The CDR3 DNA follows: TGTGCTAGTGGTTTGCCCCCCGAGGGAGCCCGCGAGCAGTACTTC. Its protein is CASGLPPEGAREQYF.

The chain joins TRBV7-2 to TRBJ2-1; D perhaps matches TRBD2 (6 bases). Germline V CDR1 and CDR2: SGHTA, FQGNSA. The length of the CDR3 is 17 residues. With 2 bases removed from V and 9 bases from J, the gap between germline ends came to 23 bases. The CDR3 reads CASSLLGRSGSATEQFF. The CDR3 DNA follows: TGTGCCAGCAGCTTATTAGGGAGGAGCGGGTCGGCAACTGAGCAGTTCTTC.

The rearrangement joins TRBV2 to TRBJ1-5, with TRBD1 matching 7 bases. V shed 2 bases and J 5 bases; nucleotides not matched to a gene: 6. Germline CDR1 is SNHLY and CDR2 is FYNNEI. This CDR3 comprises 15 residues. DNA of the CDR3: TGTGCCAGCAGTGAACGCCAGGGGGTCCATCAGCCCCAGCATTTT. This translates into CASSERQGVHQPQHF.

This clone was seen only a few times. The CDR3 nucleotides read TGTGCCAGCAGCCAAGATCATAGTCTGGGCCCGCTCACTGAAGCTTTCTTT. This encodes CASSQDHSLGPLTEAFF. The J gene is TRBJ1-1, the V gene TRBV14, with unresolved D. Trimming cost V 0 bases and J 4 bases, with 18 bases left between them. Germline V gene lookup returns CDR1 SGHDN and CDR2 FVKESK. The CDR3 has 17 amino acids.

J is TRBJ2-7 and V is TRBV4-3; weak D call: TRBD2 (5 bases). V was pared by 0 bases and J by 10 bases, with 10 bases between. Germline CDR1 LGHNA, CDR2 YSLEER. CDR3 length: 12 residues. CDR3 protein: CASSQDRDIQYF. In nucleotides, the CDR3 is TGCGCCAGCAGCCAAGATCGGGATATCCAGTACTTC.

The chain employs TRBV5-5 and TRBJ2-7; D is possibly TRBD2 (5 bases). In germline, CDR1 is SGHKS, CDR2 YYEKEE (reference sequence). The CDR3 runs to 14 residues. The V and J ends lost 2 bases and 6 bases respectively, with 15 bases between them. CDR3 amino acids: CASSFASLSVEQYF. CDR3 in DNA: TGTGCCAGCAGCTTTGCGTCCCTTAGCGTCGAGCAGTACTTC.